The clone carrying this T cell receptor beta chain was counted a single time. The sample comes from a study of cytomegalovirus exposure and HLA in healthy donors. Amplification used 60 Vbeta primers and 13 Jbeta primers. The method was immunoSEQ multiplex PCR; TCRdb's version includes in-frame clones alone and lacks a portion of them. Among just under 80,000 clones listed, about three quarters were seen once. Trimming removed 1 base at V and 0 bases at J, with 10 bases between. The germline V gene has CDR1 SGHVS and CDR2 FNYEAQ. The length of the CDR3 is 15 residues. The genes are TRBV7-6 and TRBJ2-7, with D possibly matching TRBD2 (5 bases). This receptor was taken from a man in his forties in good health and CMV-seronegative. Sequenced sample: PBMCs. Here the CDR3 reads CASSLDSAHSYEQYF. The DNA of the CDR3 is TGTGCCAGCAGCTTAGATAGCGCTCACTCCTACGAGCAGTACTTC. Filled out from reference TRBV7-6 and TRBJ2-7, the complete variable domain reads GAGVSQSPRYKVTKRGQDVALRCDPISGHVSLYWYRQALGQGPEFLTYFNYEAQQDKSGLPNDRFSAERPEGSISTLTIQRTEQRDSAMYRCASSLDSAHSYEQYFGPGTRLTVT.